The next 20 T cell receptor beta chains were all read from a single sample in a study of human T cells and chemical hapten exposure. As for time point: patch test 1, 2 weeks after DPC sensitization. As to treatment: therapeutic diphenylcyclopropenone sensitization with weekly scalp DPC. TCRdb used MiXCR to reprocess the RACE reads, holding one entry per CDR3 protein. The table records 95,000 to 150,000 distinct CDR3 sequences, around 13% of them present only once. This specimen was whole blood, taken in connection with sensitization to the hapten diphenylcyclopropenone (DPC). These receptors all come from a man between 18 and 35 years old with alopecia areata. Some clones in this sample may be carry-over from other donors' samples.

This rearrangement joins TRBV4-3 to TRBJ1-2; TRBD1 matches 9 bases. The CDR3 spans 14 residues. Trimming took 2 bases from V and 5 from J; bases not matched to a gene: 3. CDR1 is LGHNA, CDR2 YSLEER, per germline. CDR3 DNA sequence: TGCGCCAGCAGCCAAAGAGGACAGGGGTATGGCTACACCTTC. It specifies CASSQRGQGYGYTF.

This clonotype was picked up a small number of times. The chain uses TRBV28 and TRBJ2-2, with D perhaps TRBD2 (7 bases). V shed 0 bases and J shed 5 bases, with 13 bases lying between them. The CDR3 extends over 16 amino acids. CDR1 is MDHEN, CDR2 SYDVKM, per germline. Here the CDR3 DNA reads TGTGCCAGCAGTTTATGGGCAGGGGAGGGGACCGGGGAGCTGTTTTTT. Translating gives CASSLWAGEGTGELFF.

Only a few counts were recorded for this clonotype. This chain uses TRBV2 with TRBJ2-2; the match to TRBD1 covers 8 bases. The length of the CDR3 is 13 residues. CDR1 is SNHLY, CDR2 FYNNEI, per germline. J was trimmed by 6 bases and V by 4 bases; bases with no gene match: 1. DNA of the CDR3: TGTGCCAGCAGTGCACAGGGGGCCGGGGAGCTGTTTTTT. This encodes CASSAQGAGELFF.

The chain combines TRBV18 with TRBJ2-3, with 9 bases matching TRBD2. Germline V gene sequence: CDR1 KGHSH, CDR2 LQKENI. Germline trimming cut 0 bases from V and 5 bases from J; bases unmatched to any gene: 6. CDR3 size: 16 residues. This CDR3 is CASSPPILAGRDTQYF. The CDR3 coding sequence is TGTGCCAGCTCACCACCGATTCTAGCGGGACGAGATACGCAGTATTTT.

The chain recombines TRBV2 with TRBJ1-6; TRBD1 matches 7 bases. The CDR3 consists of 14 residues. Germline V CDR1 and CDR2: SNHLY, FYNNEI. The trim removed 11 bases at V and 5 bases at J, leaving 9 bases unmatched. CDR3 loop: CARTPGTDNSPLHF. DNA for the CDR3: TGTGCCCGCACCCCCGGGACAGATAATTCACCCCTCCACTTT.

V usage is TRBV12-3 or TRBV12-4 and J usage is TRBJ1-6; the D gene is possibly TRBD1 (6 bases). Trimming took off 7 bases at V and 13 bases at J, with 11 bases between the two ends. This CDR3 has 11 residues. CDR3 sequence: CASKTGSPLHF. The CDR3 DNA is TGTGCCAGCAAAACAGGGTCTCCCCTCCACTTT.

On this clonotype itself: A read error may produce the germline difference seen at one junction end. The chain combines TRBV7-9 with TRBJ1-2, with unresolved D. Looked up from germline, CDR1 is SEHNR and CDR2 is FQNEAQ (reference sequence). The CDR3 is made up of 14 amino acids. The DNA for the CDR3 is TGTGCCAGCAGCTTAGTAGGACCCAACTATAGCTACACCTTC. It is translated as CASSLVGPNYSYTF.

This clonotype was seen a few times. The chain joins TRBV28 to TRBJ2-7; TRBD1 might be the D (5 bases). CDR1 and CDR2 (germline): MDHEN, SYDVKM. There are 17 residues in the CDR3. Trimming left V 1 base short and J 5 bases short, with 21 bases between. The CDR3 loop is CASSLSGYAFQRDEQYF. CDR3 nucleotides: TGTGCCAGCAGTTTATCAGGGTATGCCTTCCAAAGGGACGAGCAGTACTTC.

This chain joins TRBV5-5 and TRBJ2-5; tentatively, D is TRBD1 (5 bases). With 2 bases removed from V and 0 bases from J, the gap between germline ends came to 8 bases. Germline lookup yields CDR1 SGHKS and CDR2 YYEKEE (reference sequence). There are 14 residues in the CDR3. The CDR3 is CASSFRADQETQYF. In DNA, the CDR3 is TGTGCCAGCAGCTTCAGGGCAGACCAAGAGACCCAGTACTTC.

This clonotype was counted only a few times. This sequence joins TRBV19 and TRBJ2-2; D is perhaps TRBD2 (7 bases). Between the trimmed V and J ends, which lost 3 bases and 2 bases, there was a span of 13 bases. The CDR3 loop spans 16 amino acids. The germline V gene has CDR1 LNHDA and CDR2 SQIVND (reference sequence). The CDR3 protein is CASSIPRGQNTGELFF. CDR3 nucleotide sequence: TGTGCCAGTAGTATCCCGCGGGGGCAAAACACCGGGGAGCTGTTTTTT. Full variable domain (outside the CDR3, taken from reference TRBV19 and TRBJ2-2): DGGITQSPKYLFRKEGQNVTLSCEQNLNHDAMYWYRQDPGQGLRLIYYSQIVNDFQKGDIAEGYSVSREKKESFPLTVTSAQKNPTAFYLCASSIPRGQNTGELFFGEGSRLTVL.

The chain joins TRBV5-4 to TRBJ2-4; 7 bases align to TRBD2. This CDR3 region has 12 residues. Trimming took 4 bases from V and 8 from J; bases not matched to a gene: 3. Looked up from germline, CDR1 is SGHNT and CDR2 is YYREEE (reference sequence). For the CDR3, the DNA is TGTGCCAGCAGCCTAAGCGGGGACATTCAGTACTTC. Protein product: CASSLSGDIQYF.

The chain couples TRBV3-2 to TRBJ1-2. TRBV3-2 is a pseudogene locus. The CDR3 has 15 residues. The CDR3 region is CASSQGSTSNYGYTF. The CDR3 region has the DNA TGTGCCAGCAGCCAAGGCTCGACTTCTAACTATGGCTACACCTTC.

This clonotype was detected a few times. The chain recombines TRBV6-5 with TRBJ2-3, with 8 nucleotides matching TRBD2. V lost 6 bases to trimming and J lost 7 bases; unmatched junction nucleotides: 12. The CDR3 spans 15 residues. Germline V lookup: CDR1 MNHEY, CDR2 SVGAGI. The CDR3 nucleotides read TGTGCCAGCAGACCCTCCGGGGGGGCCGATCATACGCAGTATTTT. Residues: CASRPSGGADHTQYF.

This clonotype came up many times. The chain joins TRBV6-2 or TRBV6-3 to TRBJ1-1; D is unclear. V was cut by 7 bases and J by 1 base, with 10 bases left in between. This CDR3 spans 13 amino acids. In germline, CDR1 is MNHEY, CDR2 SVGEGT. CDR3 protein: CASTDVGNTEAFF. CDR3 nucleotide sequence: TGTGCCAGCACCGACGTGGGGAACACTGAAGCTTTCTTT.

This chain uses TRBV3-1 with TRBJ2-2, with D perhaps TRBD2 (6 bases). This CDR3 spans 14 amino acids. Germline CDR1 is LGHDT and CDR2 is YNNKEL (reference sequence). V shed 3 bases and J shed 2 bases, with 7 bases lying between them. In nucleotides, the CDR3 is TGTGCCAGCAGCCAGGGAGGAAACACCGGGGAGCTGTTTTTT. Translating it yields CASSQGGNTGELFF. Full variable domain (remainder filled in from reference TRBV3-1 and TRBJ2-2): DTAVSQTPKYLVTQMGNDKSIKCEQNLGHDTMYWYKQDSKKFLKIMFSYNNKELIINETVPNRFSPKSPDKAHLNLHINSLELGDSAVYFCASSQGGNTGELFFGEGSRLTVL.

V is TRBV11-2 and J is TRBJ1-2, with 7 nucleotides matching TRBD1. The CDR3 is 15 amino acids. V gave up 3 bases and J gave up 2 bases; unmatched junction bases: 6. The germline V gene has CDR1 SGHAT and CDR2 FQNNGV. This CDR3 reads CASSFGTAKNYGYTF. The DNA for the CDR3 is TGTGCCAGCAGCTTCGGGACAGCTAAAAACTATGGCTACACCTTC.

V is TRBV7-6 and J is TRBJ2-5, with 11 bases fitting TRBD2. The junction had 5 bases not matched to a gene; V was cut back by 4 bases and J by 1 base. This CDR3 comprises 16 residues. CDR1 is SGHVS and CDR2 is FNYEAQ in the germline V gene. CDR3 loop: CASSSSSGGIQETQYF. In nucleotides, the CDR3 is TGTGCCAGCAGCTCCTCTAGCGGGGGGATCCAAGAGACCCAGTACTTC.

This clonotype has a handful of counts. The genes are TRBV20-1 and TRBJ1-2; no clear D gene. CDR3 size: 11 residues. V was pared by 3 bases and J by 8 bases, with 10 bases between. Germline V lookup: CDR1 DFQATT, CDR2 SNEGSKA (reference sequence). As DNA, the CDR3 is TGCAGTGCTAGTAGTATGAACGGCTACACCTTC. It is translated as CSASSMNGYTF.

This clonotype was detected ten times or more. The chain employs TRBV6-5 and TRBJ2-2; D remains unclear. Trimming cost V 4 bases and J 0 bases, with 9 bases left between them. Germline CDR1 reads MNHEY; CDR2 reads SVGAGI. The CDR3 runs 15 residues. The CDR3: CASSSLAANTGELFF. The CDR3 nucleotides are TGTGCCAGCAGTTCCCTGGCCGCGAACACCGGGGAGCTGTTTTTT.

V usage is TRBV4-1 and J usage is TRBJ2-1; possible D gene TRBD2, 7 bases. This CDR3 spans 16 amino acids. Germline V lookup: CDR1 MGHRA, CDR2 YSYEKL. V was clipped by 1 base and J by 10 bases, with 20 bases between them. CDR3 loop: CASSQVEGGQIVEQFF. CDR3 nucleotide sequence: TGCGCCAGCAGCCAAGTGGAGGGGGGGCAGATCGTCGAGCAGTTCTTC.